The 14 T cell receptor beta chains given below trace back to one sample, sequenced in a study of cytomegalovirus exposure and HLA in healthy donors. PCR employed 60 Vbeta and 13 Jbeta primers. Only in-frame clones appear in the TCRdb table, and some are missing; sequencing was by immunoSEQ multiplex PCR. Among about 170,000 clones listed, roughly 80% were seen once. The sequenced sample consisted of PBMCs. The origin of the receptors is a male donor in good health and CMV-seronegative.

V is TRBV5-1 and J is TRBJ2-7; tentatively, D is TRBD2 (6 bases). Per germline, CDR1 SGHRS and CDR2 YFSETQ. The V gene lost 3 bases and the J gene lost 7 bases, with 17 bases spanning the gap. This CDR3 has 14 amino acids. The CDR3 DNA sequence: TGCGCCAGCAGCTCGAAAAAACATGGGGGGGAGCAGTACTTC. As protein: CASSSKKHGGEQYF.

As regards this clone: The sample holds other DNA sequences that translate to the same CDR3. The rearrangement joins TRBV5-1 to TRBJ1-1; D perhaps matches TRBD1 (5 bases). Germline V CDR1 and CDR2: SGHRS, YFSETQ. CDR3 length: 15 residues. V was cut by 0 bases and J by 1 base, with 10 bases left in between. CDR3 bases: TGCGCCAGCAGCTTGGGGGATAGGGGGAACACTGAAGCTTTCTTT. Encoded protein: CASSLGDRGNTEAFF.

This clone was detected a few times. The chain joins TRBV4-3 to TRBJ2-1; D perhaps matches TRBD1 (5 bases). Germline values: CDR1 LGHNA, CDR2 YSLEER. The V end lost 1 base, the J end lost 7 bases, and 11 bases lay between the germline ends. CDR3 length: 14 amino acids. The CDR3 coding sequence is TGCGCCAGCAGCCAAGTGGGGCGGCGGAATGAGCAGTTCTTC. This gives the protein CASSQVGRRNEQFF.

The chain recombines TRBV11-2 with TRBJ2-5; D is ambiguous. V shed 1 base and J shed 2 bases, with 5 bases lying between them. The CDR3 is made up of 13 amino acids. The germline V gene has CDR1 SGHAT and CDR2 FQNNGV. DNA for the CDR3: TGTGCCAGCAGCTTAGCACAACAAGAGACCCAGTACTTC. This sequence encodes CASSLAQQETQYF.

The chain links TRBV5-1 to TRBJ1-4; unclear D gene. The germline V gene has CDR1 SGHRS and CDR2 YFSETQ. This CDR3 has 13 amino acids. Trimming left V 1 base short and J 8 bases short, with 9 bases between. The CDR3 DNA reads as TGCGCCAGCAGCTTGTTGGAGGGAGAAAAACTGTTTTTT. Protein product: CASSLLEGEKLFF.

CDR3 sequence reads: CASSQDGGANTEAFF. In DNA form, the CDR3 reads TGCGCCAGCAGCCAAGATGGTGGGGCGAACACTGAAGCTTTCTTT. The V and J genes are TRBV4-3 and TRBJ1-1; possibly TRBD1 for D (5 bases). The V and J ends lost 0 bases and 1 base respectively, with 9 bases between them. Germline values: CDR1 LGHNA, CDR2 YSLEER. The CDR3 is 15 residues long.

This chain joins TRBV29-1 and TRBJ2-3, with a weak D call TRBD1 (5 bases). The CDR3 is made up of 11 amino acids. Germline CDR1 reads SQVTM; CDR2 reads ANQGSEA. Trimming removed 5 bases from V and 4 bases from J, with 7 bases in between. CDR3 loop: CSVFRADTQYF. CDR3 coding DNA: TGCAGCGTTTTCAGGGCAGATACGCAGTATTTT.

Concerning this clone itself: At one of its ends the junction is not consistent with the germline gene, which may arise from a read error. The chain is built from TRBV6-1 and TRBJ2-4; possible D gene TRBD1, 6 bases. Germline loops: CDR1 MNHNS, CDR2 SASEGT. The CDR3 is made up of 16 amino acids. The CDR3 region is CASSVRGGLAKNSQYF. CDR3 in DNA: TGTGCCAGCAGTGTCCGAGGGGGTCTAGCCAAAAACAGTCAGTACTTC.

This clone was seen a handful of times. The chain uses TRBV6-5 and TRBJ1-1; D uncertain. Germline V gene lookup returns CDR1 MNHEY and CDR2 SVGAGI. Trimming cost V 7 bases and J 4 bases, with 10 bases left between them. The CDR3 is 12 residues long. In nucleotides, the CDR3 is TGTGCCAGCACCGGGTCGGGCACTGAAGCTTTCTTT. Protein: CASTGSGTEAFF.

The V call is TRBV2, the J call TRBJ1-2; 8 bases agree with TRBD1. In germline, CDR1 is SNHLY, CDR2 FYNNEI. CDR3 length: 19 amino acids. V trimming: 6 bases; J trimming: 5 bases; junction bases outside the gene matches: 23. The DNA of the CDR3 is TGTGCCAGCAGCGCATTCGAAAAAAAGGAGGACAGGGTTGAGTATGGCTACACCTTC. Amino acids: CASSAFEKKEDRVEYGYTF.

Written as DNA, the CDR3 is TGTGCCAGCAGCTCCAACCCCTCGAGCCTTACGCAGTATTTT. Its translation: CASSSNPSSLTQYF. V and J are TRBV11-3 and TRBJ2-3; no clear D gene. CDR1 and CDR2 (germline): SGHNT, YENEEA. This CDR3 has 14 amino acids. Between the trimmed V and J ends, which lost 4 bases and 8 bases, there was a span of 16 bases. Full variable domain (missing parts from reference TRBV11-3 and TRBJ2-3): EAGVVQSPRYKIIEKKQPVAFWCNPISGHNTLYWYLQNLGQGPELLIRYENEEAVDDSQLPKDRFSAERLKGVDSTLKIQPAELGDSAVYLCASSSNPSSLTQYFGPGTRLTVL.

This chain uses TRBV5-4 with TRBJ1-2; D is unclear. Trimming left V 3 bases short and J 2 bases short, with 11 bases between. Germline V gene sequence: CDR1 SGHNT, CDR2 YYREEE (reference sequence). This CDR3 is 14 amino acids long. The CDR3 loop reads CASSYRGANYGYTF. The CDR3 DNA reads TGTGCCAGCAGCTACCGTGGAGCAAACTATGGCTACACCTTC.

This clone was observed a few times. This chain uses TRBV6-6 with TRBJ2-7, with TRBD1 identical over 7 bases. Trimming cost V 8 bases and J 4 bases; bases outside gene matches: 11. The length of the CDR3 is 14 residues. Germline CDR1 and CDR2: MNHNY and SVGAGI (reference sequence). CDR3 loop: CASVPEQGPYEQYF. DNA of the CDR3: TGTGCCAGCGTTCCCGAACAGGGGCCGTACGAGCAGTACTTC.

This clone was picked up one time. The CDR3 DNA sequence: TGTGCCAGCAGCTTATCAGGGGATGAAAAACTGTTTTTT. The encoded protein is CASSLSGDEKLFF. This chain uses TRBV7-9 with TRBJ1-4; perhaps TRBD1 as D (6 bases). From germline, CDR1 is SEHNR and CDR2 FQNEAQ (reference sequence). The CDR3 is made up of 13 amino acids. The V gene lost 2 bases and the J gene lost 6 bases, with 7 bases spanning the gap.